The 25 T cell receptor beta chains below come from one sample, sequenced in a study of PD-L1 blockade in urothelial cancer. Generated by immunoSEQ multiplex PCR, the TCRdb table keeps only in-frame clones and is missing some. The sample carries about 50,000 clones, about 85% recorded once. Time point indicated: peripheral blood 6 weeks after treatment start. The sequencing here drew on PBMCs, taken around atezolizumab (anti-PD-L1) treatment. These receptors all come from a man aged 50 to 60 with urothelial cancer.

The chain recombines TRBV2 with TRBJ2-1; D may be TRBD1 (6 bases). V was trimmed by 8 bases and J by 9 bases, leaving 11 bases between them. CDR1 SNHLY and CDR2 FYNNEI come from the germline V gene. The CDR3 loop spans 11 amino acids. The CDR3 reads CASGVGAEQFF. CDR3 coding DNA: TGTGCCAGCGGAGTGGGGGCTGAGCAGTTCTTC.

CDR3 nucleotide sequence: TGTGCCAGCAGCTTAGTTATTGAGGCGAATGAAAAACTGTTTTTT. Protein sequence: CASSLVIEANEKLFF. The genes are TRBV7-9 and TRBJ1-4; unclear D gene. Germline assignment: CDR1 SEHNR and CDR2 FQNEAQ (reference sequence). V was clipped by 1 base and J by 5 bases, with 11 bases between them. This CDR3 contains 15 residues.

The chain is built from TRBV7-3 and TRBJ2-7; maybe TRBD1 (5 bases). CDR3 length: 14 residues. Germline V gene data show CDR1 as SGHTA and CDR2 as FQGTGA. Deletions cut 2 bases from V and 2 bases from J, with 10 bases between. The CDR3 coding sequence is TGTGCCAGCAGCTTAGGGCAGGGTACCTACGAGCAGTACTTC. As protein: CASSLGQGTYEQYF.

The rearrangement joins TRBV19 to TRBJ2-5; 8 bases are shared with TRBD2. The CDR3 sequence is 17 residues long. V dropped 2 bases and J dropped 3; count of bases not matched to a gene: 11. Germline values: CDR1 LNHDA, CDR2 SQIVND (reference sequence). The CDR3 sequence: CASSISAIAGLEETQYF. CDR3 nucleotides: TGTGCCAGTAGTATATCCGCGATAGCGGGGCTGGAAGAGACCCAGTACTTC.

The chain couples TRBV30 to TRBJ2-7; 7 bases match TRBD1. CDR3 length equals 14 residues. V lost 2 bases to trimming and J lost 2 bases; unmatched junction nucleotides: 6. From germline, CDR1 is GTSNPN and CDR2 SVGIG (reference sequence). The CDR3 sequence is CAWSLRDRAYEQYF. The CDR3 DNA reads TGTGCCTGGAGTCTCCGGGACAGAGCCTACGAGCAGTACTTC.

The gene calls are TRBV7-2 and TRBJ2-7; 8 bases line up with TRBD2. V was pared by 7 bases and J by 1 base, with 6 bases of the junction left unmatched. The CDR3 has 14 residues. Germline V gene data show CDR1 as SGHTA and CDR2 as FQGNSA. CDR3 amino acids: CASTPAGGSYEQYF. The CDR3 DNA sequence: TGTGCCAGCACCCCCGCGGGAGGATCCTACGAGCAGTACTTC.

A single count supports this clone. The chain uses TRBV19 and TRBJ2-4; the D is unclear. The CDR3 sequence is 13 residues long. In germline, CDR1 is LNHDA, CDR2 SQIVND (reference sequence). V was cut by 10 bases and J by 0 bases, with 10 bases left in between. CDR3 coding DNA: TGTGCCACCTCGGTACTAGCCAAAAACATTCAGTACTTC. Translation: CATSVLAKNIQYF. Looking up the rest from reference TRBV19 and TRBJ2-4 gives the full variable domain: DGGITQSPKYLFRKEGQNVTLSCEQNLNHDAMYWYRQDPGQGLRLIYYSQIVNDFQKGDIAEGYSVSREKKESFPLTVTSAQKNPTAFYLCATSVLAKNIQYFGAGTRLSVL.

The chain employs TRBV4-2 and TRBJ2-1, with 8 bases lining up with TRBD2. Germline loops: CDR1 LGHNA, CDR2 YNFKEQ. V lost 4 bases, J lost 1 base, and 9 bases stayed unmatched. The CDR3 spans 17 residues. The CDR3 here is CASSRRGSGESYNEQFF. CDR3 DNA: TGTGCCAGCAGCCGGCGAGGTAGCGGGGAGTCCTACAATGAGCAGTTCTTC.

The chain has TRBV4-3 and TRBJ2-5; 8 bases are a match to TRBD1. Germline V gene sequence: CDR1 LGHNA, CDR2 YSLEER. Trimming cost V 3 bases and J 5 bases; bases outside gene matches: 8. The CDR3 consists of 15 residues. In DNA form, the CDR3 reads TGCGCCAGCAGCCATACCCCGGACAGGGTGGAGACCCAGTACTTC. Its protein product is CASSHTPDRVETQYF.

The rearrangement joins TRBV30 to TRBJ2-5, with TRBD2 matching 9 bases. In germline, CDR1 is GTSNPN, CDR2 SVGIG (reference sequence). After removal of 0 bases from V and 5 bases from J, the junction contained 4 bases not matched to a gene. There are 14 residues in the CDR3. The CDR3 loop is CAWSVQAGGETQYF. Written as DNA, the CDR3 is TGTGCCTGGAGTGTACAGGCGGGAGGGGAGACCCAGTACTTC.

This CDR3 reads CSVDRVYGYTF. The DNA for the CDR3 is TGCAGCGTTGACAGGGTCTATGGCTACACCTTC. The chain is built from TRBV29-1 and TRBJ1-2; a weak D match, TRBD1 (5 bases). The CDR3 has 11 residues. Trimming pared 3 bases from V and 4 bases from J, leaving 6 bases between. Germline loops: CDR1 SQVTM, CDR2 ANQGSEA.

V usage is TRBV29-1 and J usage is TRBJ1-1; possibly TRBD1 for D (6 bases). Germline loops: CDR1 SQVTM, CDR2 ANQGSEA. With 3 bases removed from V and 3 bases from J, the gap between germline ends came to 8 bases. This CDR3 comprises 12 residues. CDR3 in amino acids: CSVETGYTEAFF. Here the CDR3 DNA reads TGCAGCGTTGAGACAGGATACACTGAAGCTTTCTTT. The full variable domain, rest sourced from reference TRBV29-1 and TRBJ1-1, is SAVISQKPSRDICQRGTSLTIQCQVDSQVTMMFWYRQQPGQSLTLIATANQGSEATYESGFVIDKFPISRPNLTFSTLTVSNMSPEDSSIYLCSVETGYTEAFFGQGTRLTVV.

The chain uses TRBV7-6 and TRBJ2-7; tentatively, D is TRBD2 (7 bases). From germline, CDR1 is SGHVS and CDR2 FNYEAQ. This CDR3 comprises 15 residues. V was cut by 1 base and J by 5 bases, with 15 bases left in between. CDR3 region: CASSLDRGARDEQYF. CDR3 nucleotide sequence: TGTGCCAGCAGCTTAGACCGGGGGGCTCGGGACGAGCAGTACTTC.

This clone was counted once. The chain employs TRBV27 and TRBJ2-5, with D possibly being TRBD1 (5 bases). V dropped 2 bases and J dropped 1 base, with 8 bases sitting between them. Germline V gene sequence: CDR1 MNHEY, CDR2 SMNVEV (reference sequence). The CDR3 is 14 amino acids. CDR3 loop: CASSLRGFQETQYF. CDR3 DNA: TGTGCCAGCAGTTTAAGGGGATTCCAAGAGACCCAGTACTTC.

This clone appeared a single time. V and J are TRBV11-2 and TRBJ2-7; D perhaps matches TRBD2 (5 bases). The ends were cut back, 5 bases at V and 4 bases at J, with 18 bases in the middle. Germline lookup yields CDR1 SGHAT and CDR2 FQNNGV. The CDR3 sequence is 15 residues long. The CDR3 spells CASSPTAVRLYEQYF. Here the CDR3 DNA reads TGTGCCAGCAGCCCAACAGCGGTACGCCTTTACGAGCAGTACTTC.

In this sample, this clone turned up a few times. The rearrangement uses TRBV7-9 and TRBJ1-5, with 7 bases identical to TRBD1. CDR1 SEHNR and CDR2 FQNEAQ come from the germline V gene (reference sequence). The CDR3 length is 16 residues. V was pared by 1 base and J by 2 bases, with 5 bases of the junction left unmatched. The CDR3 reads CASSLGGTGGNQPQHF. Here the CDR3 DNA reads TGTGCCAGCAGCTTAGGTGGAACAGGGGGCAATCAGCCCCAGCATTTT.

The sample holds one count of this clone. The chain carries TRBV5-6 and TRBJ2-3; no reliable D call. This CDR3 spans 14 amino acids. Germline V gene data show CDR1 as SGHDT and CDR2 as YYEEEE. Between the trimmed V and J ends, which lost 0 bases and 2 bases, there was a span of 7 bases. The DNA of the CDR3 is TGTGCCAGCAGCTTGGTGGGCATCACAGATACGCAGTATTTT. Its protein is CASSLVGITDTQYF.

The table lists this clone with a count of one. The rearrangement uses TRBV5-1 and TRBJ2-5; D might be TRBD1 (6 bases). There are 14 residues in the CDR3. V lost 3 bases and J 3 bases, leaving 12 bases between the germline ends. Germline-derived CDR1 and CDR2 are SGHRS and YFSETQ. In DNA form, the CDR3 reads TGCGCCAGCAGCTCGGGGACACAAAAAGAGACCCAGTACTTC. This encodes CASSSGTQKETQYF.

This clone is a singleton in its sample. The chain couples TRBV27 to TRBJ2-3; 12 nucleotides agree with TRBD2. The CDR3 is made up of 17 amino acids. Germline values: CDR1 MNHEY, CDR2 SMNVEV (reference sequence). V lost 5 bases and J lost 1; bases outside the gene matches: 7. The CDR3 protein is CASSPGLAGRRTDTQYF. The CDR3 bases are TGTGCCAGCAGTCCGGGACTAGCGGGTCGTCGCACAGATACGCAGTATTTT.

The chain links TRBV28 to TRBJ2-1; 9 bases map to TRBD1. This CDR3 region has 15 residues. V lost 1 base and J lost 5; bases outside the gene matches: 3. The germline gives CDR1 MDHEN, CDR2 SYDVKM. CDR3 loop: CASSLFWTGDNEQFF. CDR3 nucleotide sequence: TGTGCCAGCAGTTTATTTTGGACAGGGGACAATGAGCAGTTCTTC.

This chain joins TRBV5-5 and TRBJ2-1; TRBD2 matches at 8 bases. From germline, CDR1 is SGHKS and CDR2 YYEKEE (reference sequence). This CDR3 is 17 amino acids long. The ends lost 2 bases at V and 6 bases at J; junction bases unmatched: 13. The CDR3: CASSFFSGVSRTNEQFF. The CDR3 DNA reads as TGTGCCAGCAGCTTCTTTAGCGGGGTCTCCCGTACCAATGAGCAGTTCTTC.

CDR3 sequence (DNA): TGTGCCAGCAGCTTACAGGGTTCATCCTACGAGCAGTACTTC. Protein product: CASSLQGSSYEQYF. This chain joins TRBV7-2 and TRBJ2-7; D might be TRBD1 (5 bases). Germline V gene data show CDR1 as SGHTA and CDR2 as FQGNSA. This CDR3 region has 14 residues. V was pared by 2 bases and J by 1 base, with 9 bases between.

The chain uses TRBV11-2 and TRBJ1-6, with D unresolved. Trimming cost V 2 bases and J 13 bases, with 21 bases left between them. In germline, CDR1 is SGHAT, CDR2 FQNNGV. The CDR3 is 16 amino acids. The CDR3 DNA is TGTGCCAGCAGCTTACCGCCCGGCGCGGCTCTATTGCCCCTCCACTTT. It encodes CASSLPPGAALLPLHF.

The chain combines TRBV15 with TRBJ2-3; 8 bases align to TRBD1. Germline V CDR1 and CDR2: LNHNV, YYDKDF (reference sequence). J was trimmed by 4 bases and V by 3 bases; bases with no gene match: 6. The CDR3 length is 15 residues. CDR3 sequence reads: CATSSGQGSADTQYF. In DNA, the CDR3 is TGTGCCACCAGCAGCGGACAGGGTTCGGCAGATACGCAGTATTTT.

The chain joins TRBV11-2 to TRBJ2-7; D perhaps matches TRBD2 (6 bases). Trimming cost V 0 bases and J 5 bases, with 14 bases left between them. In germline, CDR1 is SGHAT, CDR2 FQNNGV. The CDR3 has 15 residues. Written as DNA, the CDR3 is TGTGCCAGCAGCTTAGATCGTGGTAGCGGCAACGAGCAGTACTTC. It translates to CASSLDRGSGNEQYF.